This T cell receptor beta chain derives from a study of beta chain features in type 1 diabetes (dated 2018 in TCRdb). Some background on the complete study: No differences in mean age, gender distribution, total cell number or subset yield were found between patients and healthy donors. A total of over 95,000,000 sorted cells were examined across all samples, and RNA yield correlated strongly with the number of cells per subset. The study compared the TCRB repertoires of sorted circulating CD4+ T cell subsets in recently diagnosed type 1 diabetes patients with those in matched healthy donors. Whereas all 30 or so donors provided naive and central memory subsets, regulatory and stem cell-like memory subsets were isolated from just 8 patients and about 8 healthy donors.

Turning to this clone: It lacks a known antigen. Nothing much larger sits one base from this clone, and base qualities are not available.

From each donor, a single peripheral blood sample of 100 to 150 mL on average was drawn into heparinised tubes. A BD FACSAria II and a panel including CD45RO, CCR7, CD25, CD127, CD95 and CD27 were used to sort naive, central memory, regulatory and stem cell-like memory CD4+ T cells. A purity above 95% was achieved for all sorted populations. Right away, PBMCs were isolated by Lymphoprep density gradient centrifugation and were stained directly, with no culture step. So that batch effects would be minimized, each experiment stained and sorted samples in pairs, pairing one healthy donor with one patient. What the authors observed across the whole study: A moderate but significant shortening of TCRB CDR3 length was observed in type 1 diabetes patients in all four CD4+ subsets. Because small numbers of individuals were included in the HLA sub-analyses, any influence of HLA type on TCRB rearrangement was left unresolved. Because cDNA rather than genomic DNA was sequenced, highly expressing activated cells could have been over-represented, although no difference in activation and CD3 levels was found between groups. Shorter templates might have been favored by PCR, but patient and control samples were amplified and corrected together, so both groups would have been affected equally by any skew. The naive, central memory and regulatory TCRB repertoires appeared to resemble one another more closely among patients than among healthy donors. At VDJ recombination sites, patients with type 1 diabetes made fewer insertions and deleted more nucleotides, a pattern implying thymic rearrangement abnormalities.

The entire isolated RNA was reverse transcribed using the High Capacity cDNA Reverse Transcription Kit, and thus expressed TCRB transcripts were sequenced. Naive, central memory and regulatory T cell samples underwent deep immunoSEQ sequencing, averaging about 3.3 million total reads per sample. Sorted cells were lysed in RLT buffer and RNA was extracted with DNase-treated RNeasy Micro or Mini kits, depending on cell number. Each cell subset was processed on its own to prevent cross-contamination, while patient and healthy donor samples were processed together. The immunoSEQ multiplex PCR was used to amplify TCRB sequences from cDNA, yielding 87-bp fragments that span the CDR3 region. Amplicons were sequenced on the Illumina HiSeq platform. The paper's data handling went like this. PCR bias was computationally corrected using synthetic template baselines, reads within Hamming distance 2 were collapsed, and singletons that could not be merged were discarded. Reads were aligned to IMGT to assign V, D and J genes, CDR3 length, and insertions or deletions at six rearrangement sites. Within each subset, clonotype counts were normalized to sorted cell number, and only after that were true diversity and Gini coefficients computed with the tcR R package. The overlap coefficient, calculated on TCRB nucleotide sequences, was used to quantify repertoire sharing. TCRdb carries this immuneACCESS record with in-frame sequences only. Its versions omit some clonotypes, under half of them owing to an unresolved V gene in the studies checked, with the rest unexplained. The D gene and trimming were derived from the DNA, and the V and J assignments and clone size from that table. The sample table contains hundreds of thousands of clones; only one count was recorded for 13% to 15% of them. In total, the top ten clones hold roughly 7% of the sample.

The germline V gene provides CDR1 SGHRS and CDR2 YFSETQ. V is cut back by 0 bases and J by 1 base, with 7 bases in the junction unmatched. The CDR3 contains 18 residues, cysteine and phenylalanine counted. The only DNA kept is the CDR3, 54 bases in frame from the first base. This TCR was recovered from a young man in good health. This chain joins TRBV5-1 to TRBJ2-6; TRBD1 lines up with 7 middle nucleotides. Sequenced input: central memory CD4+ T cells from blood. The CDR3 in this case is CASSLDAYRGSGANVLTF. The base sequence is TGCGCCAGCAGCTTGGACGCGTACAGGGGTTCTGGGGCCAACGTCCTGACTTTC.